What follows is one T cell receptor (beta chain) and its context. The sample belongs to a study of quantifying T cell responses using KT2 cells. Whole-study context: Reverse transcription used primers in the TCR alpha and beta constant regions.

Germline V gene data show CDR1 as SGHRS and CDR2 as YFSETQ. V lost 4 bases and J lost 7, with 15 bases in between. This CDR3 region has 14 residues. Each cDNA got a UMI-containing oligo ligated at its 3' end. An equimolar mix of RC1.1 and RC1.2 primed the beta chain across TRBC1 and TRBC2. TCRdb ran MiXCR on the UMI-ligation and nested PCR reads and lists one entry per CDR3 protein. This sample has about 30,000 distinct CDR3 sequences, with 7.3% found just once. The sequence was collected from a human donor. The chain combines TRBV5-1 with TRBJ2-1; D possibly corresponds to TRBD1 (5 bases). Source material: PBMCs spiked with cells of the T cell clone KT2. CDR3 bases: TGCGCCAGCAGCCCGGGTGGGGCTGGGAATGAGCAGTTCTTC. It encodes CASSPGGAGNEQFF.